These 3 T cell receptor beta chains share one sample of origin, sequenced in a study of T-cell memory formation after mild COVID-19. TCRdb re-called the 5' RACE reads through MiXCR, storing one row per CDR3 protein. This sample has hundreds of thousands of distinct CDR3 sequences, with less than 25% found just once. The sample consisted of PBMCs or a T cell subset sorted from them (not recorded which). The receptors were sampled from an adult woman who had mild COVID-19 (a few samples of this study predate the infection). Cell type and time point are not known.

There are a few counts of this clonotype. The J gene is TRBJ2-7, the V gene TRBV10-3; D is uncertain. V was shortened by 4 bases and J by 0 bases, with 10 bases between the two germline ends. Per the germline V gene, CDR1 is ENHRY and CDR2 is SYGVKD. The CDR3 length is 14 residues. The CDR3 loop reads CAISGVGNSYEQYF. CDR3 coding DNA: TGTGCCATCAGTGGGGTGGGCAACTCCTACGAGCAGTACTTC.

Comment on this clonotype: A junction end diverges from the germline sequence, so it may reflect a read error. V gene TRBV4-1 combines with J gene TRBJ2-1; 7 bases are shared with TRBD1. CDR1 MGHRA and CDR2 YSYEKL come from the germline V gene. CDR3 length: 18 residues. CDR3 sequence (DNA): TGCGCCAGCAGCCAAGAATCGACCGAAGCTAAGACAGGGCGGACCCTTGTCTTC. Protein product: CASSQESTEAKTGRTLVF.

The gene calls are TRBV20-1 and TRBJ1-5; D uncertain. CDR1 and CDR2 (germline): DFQATT, SNEGSKA (reference sequence). The CDR3 is 13 residues long. V was shortened by 3 bases and J by 7 bases, with 13 bases between the two germline ends. The CDR3 here is CSARGGVQQPQHF. The DNA of the CDR3 is TGCAGTGCTAGGGGCGGAGTACAGCAGCCCCAGCATTTT.